This T cell receptor beta chain was profiled in a study of blood T cell repertoires in COVID-19. Here immunoSEQ multiplex PCR was the method, and the copy in TCRdb shows in-frame clones only, minus some. The sample has about 100,000 clones, 88% seen once; the top ten hold approximately 10%. CDR1 and CDR2 from the germline V gene are SGDLS and YYNGEE. This CDR3 has 16 residues. V was trimmed by 3 bases and J by 1 base, leaving 15 bases between them. The source of this sequence is a man at least 80 years old with acute or convalescent COVID-19. Sequencing input: peripheral blood. This rearrangement joins TRBV9 to TRBJ2-3; a weak D match, TRBD2 (5 bases). Written as DNA, the CDR3 is TGTGCCAGCAGCGGCGAGCCTAGCTGGGGCACAGATACGCAGTATTTT. Protein sequence: CASSGEPSWGTDTQYF.